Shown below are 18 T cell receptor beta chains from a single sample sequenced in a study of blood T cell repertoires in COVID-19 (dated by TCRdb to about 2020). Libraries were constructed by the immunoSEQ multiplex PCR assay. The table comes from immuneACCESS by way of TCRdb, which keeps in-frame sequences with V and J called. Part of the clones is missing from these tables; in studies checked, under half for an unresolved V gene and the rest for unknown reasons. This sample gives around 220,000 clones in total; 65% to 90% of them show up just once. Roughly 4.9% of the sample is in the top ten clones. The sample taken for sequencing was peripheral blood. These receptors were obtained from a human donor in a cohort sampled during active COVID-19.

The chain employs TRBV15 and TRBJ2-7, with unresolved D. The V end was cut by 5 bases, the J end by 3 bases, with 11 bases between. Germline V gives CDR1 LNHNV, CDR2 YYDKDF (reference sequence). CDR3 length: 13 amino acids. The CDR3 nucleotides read TGTGCCACCAGCCCGAAACTCTTCTACGAGCAGTACTTC. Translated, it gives CATSPKLFYEQYF.

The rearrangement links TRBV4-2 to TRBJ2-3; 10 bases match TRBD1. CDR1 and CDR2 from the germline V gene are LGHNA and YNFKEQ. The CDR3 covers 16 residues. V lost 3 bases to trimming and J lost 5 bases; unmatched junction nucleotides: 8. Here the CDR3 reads CASSQLGQGGGDTQYF. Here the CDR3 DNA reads TGTGCCAGCAGCCAGCTCGGACAGGGGGGGGGAGATACGCAGTATTTT.

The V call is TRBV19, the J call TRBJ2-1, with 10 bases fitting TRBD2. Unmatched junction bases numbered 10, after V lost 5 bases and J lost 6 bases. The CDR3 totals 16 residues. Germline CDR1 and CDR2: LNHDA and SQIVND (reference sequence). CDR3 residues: CASSAPSGRNINEQFF. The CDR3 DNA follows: TGTGCCAGTAGTGCACCTAGCGGGAGAAATATCAATGAGCAGTTCTTC.

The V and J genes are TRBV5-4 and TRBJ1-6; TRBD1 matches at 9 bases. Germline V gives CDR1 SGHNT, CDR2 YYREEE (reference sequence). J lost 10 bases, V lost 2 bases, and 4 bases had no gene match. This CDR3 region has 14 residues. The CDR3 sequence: CASSLQGARSPLHF. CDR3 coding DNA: TGTGCCAGCAGCTTACAGGGGGCCCGATCACCCCTCCACTTT.

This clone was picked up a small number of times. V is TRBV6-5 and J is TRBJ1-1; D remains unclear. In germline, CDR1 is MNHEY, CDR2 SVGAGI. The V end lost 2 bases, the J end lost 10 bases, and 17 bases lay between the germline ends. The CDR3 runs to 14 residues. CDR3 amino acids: CASSYRFDGPGAFF. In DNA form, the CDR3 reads TGTGCCAGCAGTTACAGATTTGACGGTCCGGGAGCTTTCTTT.

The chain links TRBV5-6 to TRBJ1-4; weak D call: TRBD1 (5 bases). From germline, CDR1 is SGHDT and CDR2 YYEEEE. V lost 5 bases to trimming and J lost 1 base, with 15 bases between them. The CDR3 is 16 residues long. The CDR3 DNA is TGTGCCAGCAGAAAAACCTCAGGGCTAACTAATGAAAAACTGTTTTTT. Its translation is CASRKTSGLTNEKLFF.

The CDR3 spells CASSPLGSTGELFF. The CDR3 nucleotides read TGTGCCAGCAGCCCCCTCGGGAGCACCGGGGAGCTGTTTTTT. This sequence joins TRBV3-1 (or the pseudogene TRBV3-2) and TRBJ2-2; D possibly corresponds to TRBD2 (6 bases). The germline CDR1 and CDR2 sequences are LGHDT and YNNKEL (reference sequence). The CDR3 loop spans 14 amino acids. V was pared by 4 bases and J by 4 bases, with 10 bases between.

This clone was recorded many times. CDR3 sequence: CASSQDWASQRYEQYF. CDR3 DNA sequence: TGCGCCAGCAGCCAAGATTGGGCTAGCCAACGGTACGAGCAGTACTTC. The chain has TRBV4-3 and TRBJ2-7, with D maybe TRBD2 (5 bases). This CDR3 is 16 amino acids long. Deletions cut 0 bases from V and 4 bases from J, with 16 bases between. Germline lookup yields CDR1 LGHNA and CDR2 YSLEER.

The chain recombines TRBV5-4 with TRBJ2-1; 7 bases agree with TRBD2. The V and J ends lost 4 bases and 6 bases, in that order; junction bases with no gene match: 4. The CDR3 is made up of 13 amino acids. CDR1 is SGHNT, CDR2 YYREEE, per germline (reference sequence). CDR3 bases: TGTGCCAGCAGCCCCGGACTAGTCAATGAGCAGTTCTTC. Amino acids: CASSPGLVNEQFF.

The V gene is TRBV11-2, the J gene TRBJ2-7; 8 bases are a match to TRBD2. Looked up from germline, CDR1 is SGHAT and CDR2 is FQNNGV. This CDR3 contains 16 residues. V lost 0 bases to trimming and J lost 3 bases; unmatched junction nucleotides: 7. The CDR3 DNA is TGTGCCAGCAGCTTAGATCTTAATAGCGGGGTCTACGAGCAGTACTTC. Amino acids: CASSLDLNSGVYEQYF. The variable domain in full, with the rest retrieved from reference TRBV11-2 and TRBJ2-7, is EAGVAQSPRYKIIEKRQSVAFWCNPISGHATLYWYQQILGQGPKLLIQFQNNGVVDDSQLPKDRFSAERLKGVDSTLKIQPAKLEDSAVYLCASSLDLNSGVYEQYFGPGTRLTVT.

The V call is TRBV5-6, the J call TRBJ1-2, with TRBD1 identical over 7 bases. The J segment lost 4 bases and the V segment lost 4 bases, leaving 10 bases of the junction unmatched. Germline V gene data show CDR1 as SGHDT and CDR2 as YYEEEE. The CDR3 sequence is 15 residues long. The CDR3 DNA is TGTGCCAGCAGCAGCCCAGGGGGAGACTTCTATGGCTACACCTTC. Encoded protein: CASSSPGGDFYGYTF. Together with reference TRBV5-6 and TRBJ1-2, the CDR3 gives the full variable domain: DAGVTQSPTHLIKTRGQQVTLRCSPKSGHDTVSWYQQALGQGPQFIFQYYEEEERQRGNFPDRFSGHQFPNYSSELNVNALLLGDSALYLCASSSPGGDFYGYTFGSGTRLTVV.

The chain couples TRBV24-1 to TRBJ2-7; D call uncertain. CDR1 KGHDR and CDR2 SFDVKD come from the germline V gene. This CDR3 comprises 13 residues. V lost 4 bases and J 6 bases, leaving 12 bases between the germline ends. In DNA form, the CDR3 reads TGTGCCACCAGTGAATCCAGGTCTCCCGAGCAGTACTTC. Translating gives CATSESRSPEQYF.

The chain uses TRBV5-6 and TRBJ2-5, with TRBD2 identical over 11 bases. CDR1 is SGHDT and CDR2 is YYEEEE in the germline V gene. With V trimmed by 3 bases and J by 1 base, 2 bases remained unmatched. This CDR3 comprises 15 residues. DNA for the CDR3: TGTGCCAGCAGCTCGGGACTAGCGGCCCAAGAGACCCAGTACTTC. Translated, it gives CASSSGLAAQETQYF. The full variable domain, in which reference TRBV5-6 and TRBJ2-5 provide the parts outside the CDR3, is DAGVTQSPTHLIKTRGQQVTLRCSPKSGHDTVSWYQQALGQGPQFIFQYYEEEERQRGNFPDRFSGHQFPNYSSELNVNALLLGDSALYLCASSSGLAAQETQYFGPGTRLLVL.

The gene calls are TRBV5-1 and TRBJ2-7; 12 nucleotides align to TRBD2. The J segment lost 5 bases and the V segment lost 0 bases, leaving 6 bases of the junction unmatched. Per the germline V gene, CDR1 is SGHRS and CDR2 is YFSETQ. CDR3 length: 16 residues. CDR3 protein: CASSLGVLAGGHEQYF. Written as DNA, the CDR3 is TGCGCCAGCAGCTTGGGGGTGCTAGCGGGAGGGCACGAGCAGTACTTC.

CDR3 sequence: CASSVSGRSKNEQFF. The CDR3 DNA reads TGTGCCAGTAGTGTTAGCGGGAGGAGTAAGAATGAGCAGTTCTTC. The rearrangement uses TRBV19 and TRBJ2-1; 10 nucleotides match TRBD2. Germline V gene data show CDR1 as LNHDA and CDR2 as SQIVND (reference sequence). The CDR3 is made up of 15 amino acids. Losses at the gene ends were 5 bases for V and 7 bases for J; bases not matched to a gene: 8. The full variable domain, rest sourced from reference TRBV19 and TRBJ2-1, is DGGITQSPKYLFRKEGQNVTLSCEQNLNHDAMYWYRQDPGQGLRLIYYSQIVNDFQKGDIAEGYSVSREKKESFPLTVTSAQKNPTAFYLCASSVSGRSKNEQFFGPGTRLTVL.

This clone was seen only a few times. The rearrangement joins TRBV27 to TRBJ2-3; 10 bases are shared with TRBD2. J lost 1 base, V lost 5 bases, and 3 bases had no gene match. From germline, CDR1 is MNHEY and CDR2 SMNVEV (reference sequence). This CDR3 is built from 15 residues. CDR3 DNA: TGTGCCAGCAGTCGGACTAGCGGCGGCACAGATACGCAGTATTTT. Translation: CASSRTSGGTDTQYF.

The CDR3 reads CASSVGLAGGANEQFF. The CDR3, as DNA: TGTGCCAGCAGCGTAGGGCTAGCGGGAGGGGCTAATGAGCAGTTCTTC. The chain employs TRBV9 and TRBJ2-1; 12 bases are a match to TRBD2. The V gene's germline CDR1 is SGDLS and CDR2 YYNGEE. The CDR3 runs 16 residues. Trimming at V came to 0 bases and at J to 7 bases, leaving 5 bases not matched to a gene. Full variable domain (remainder filled in from reference TRBV9 and TRBJ2-1): DSGVTQTPKHLITATGQRVTLRCSPRSGDLSVYWYQQSLDQGLQFLIQYYNGEERAKGNILERFSAQQFPDLHSELNLSSLELGDSALYFCASSVGLAGGANEQFFGPGTRLTVL.

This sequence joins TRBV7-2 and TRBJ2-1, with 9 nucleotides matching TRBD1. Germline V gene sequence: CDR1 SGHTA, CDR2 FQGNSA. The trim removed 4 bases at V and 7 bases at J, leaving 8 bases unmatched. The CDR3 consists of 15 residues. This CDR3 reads CASSSTGGAFNEQFF. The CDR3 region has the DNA TGTGCCAGCAGCTCCACAGGGGGCGCGTTTAATGAGCAGTTCTTC. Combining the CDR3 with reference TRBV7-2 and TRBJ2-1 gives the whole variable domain GAGVSQSPSNKVTEKGKDVELRCDPISGHTALYWYRQSLGQGLEFLIYFQGNSAPDKSGLPSDRFSAERTGGSVSTLTIQRTQQEDSAVYLCASSSTGGAFNEQFFGPGTRLTVL.